Included here is one T cell receptor beta chain sequence, with context. Its antigen is unknown. Base qualities are not recorded, but no much larger clone differs from it by a single base. These data are taken from a study of cytomegalovirus exposure and HLA in healthy donors (dated by TCRdb to 2015 to 2018). In terms of the full investigation: According to an earlier analysis of a few hundred of the donors, about 170 million T cells yielded over 90 million unique TCR beta sequences and about 280 Gb of sequence data. Approximately 330 gigabases of sequencing data and tens of millions of unique TCR sequences made up an early release that covered approximately 620 HLA-typed donors. The genetic ancestry cluster associated with self-reported Caucasian donors included 70% to 85% of the 300 to 400 genotyped donors. The study was designed to test whether signatures of past pathogen exposure could be identified by cataloging public T cell receptors. Using immunosequencing, the study profiled T cell repertoires from 666 subjects and related those repertoires to cytomegalovirus serostatus. Besides the first cohort of approximately 710 subjects, a separate validation cohort made up of over a hundred different subjects was used. To predict cytomegalovirus infection status, the study combined high-throughput TCR immunosequencing, statistical association of individual TCRs with disease status, and machine learning. In a later analysis, previously published TCR beta repertoires from roughly 710 donors were re-analyzed and high-resolution HLA genotyping was added so that TCR occurrence patterns could be studied. In the later analysis, no new phenotypic data were used to find candidate immune exposures; instead, reliance was placed on TCR beta sequences and their occurrence across donors. An earlier analysis of some 500 of the donors applied high-throughput TCR beta sequencing to assess whether each TCR beta V gene segment acted as functional or pseudogenic. Donor age, sex, ethnicity and CMV serostatus were compiled together with the repertoire data. A later genetic analysis took genome-wide SNP genotypes for about 60% of the roughly 670 donors and used that subset as a discovery cohort. Every repertoire in the discovery cohort had been generated on one and the same sequencing platform. HLA typing included class I and class II loci at four-digit resolution. The number of donors typed differed by locus, with about 620-630 for A, B, C, DRB1 and DQB1, around 560 for DQA1, over 600 for DPA1, and around 430 for DPB1. A handful of DR-DQ haplotypes were handled as single units for association and clustering because linkage in the cohort was strong. On average, around 240,000 unique TCR beta nucleotide sequences were sequenced per donor among roughly 430 genotyped donors of the cohort, with roughly 20% of those sequences being non-productive. Points the paper makes about the study in general: In this cohort, only TCR beta chains were sequenced, and detectable features were limited by the absence of alpha or paired-chain data. A cluster of highly shared sequence variants was judged likely to represent a technical artifact of the sequencing pipeline. Linkage disequilibrium might explain the correlated functional status among segregating V segments, but an unknown experimental factor could not be excluded. A further reported finding was that TCR beta sequences accurately predicted the HLA-A and HLA-B alleles for most subjects in the first cohort. According to a later analysis, TCR association rates differed among HLA loci, with DRB1 alleles showing the most associated TCRs and HLA-C alleles showing the fewest. V-gene and J-gene trimming of TCR beta chains was associated with a missense DCLRE1C variant in a later genetic analysis, and the association was replicated in an independent cohort. A later analysis reported that several top co-occurrence clusters appeared linked to parvovirus B19, influenza, CMV and Epstein-Barr virus. Assigning TCR associations to individual alleles was difficult when HLA alleles, especially DR and DQ, strongly co-occurred. In the study, around 160 TCR beta chains were listed as associated with cytomegalovirus. Broadly in line with IMGT annotations, most TCR beta V segments showed up in productive rearrangements about 90% or about 30% of the time in an earlier analysis of under 700 of the donors. Because HLA typing was missing for some donors at each locus, association tests included only the typed subset. While some public TCRs were present in many individuals, most TCR sequences turned up only very rarely across donors. Fewer than 20 rarely observed V segments, including chromosome 9 orphons, were excluded from the earlier analysis of almost 600 of the donors because counts were too low. In a later analysis, some 18,000 TCR beta sequences were associated with specific HLA alleles at a false discovery rate of 0.05. A later analysis found that most CMV-associated TCR beta chains appeared HLA-restricted, with HLA associations seemingly driven largely by CMV exposure. In a later analysis, HLA-associated TCR beta chains were found to be more clonally expanded and to have lower generation probabilities than equally common non-associated chains. In vitro tests confirmed that three of the cytomegalovirus-associated TCR beta chains recognize cytomegalovirus antigens. Compared with the approximately 670-donor mean, donors in an Asian-associated ancestry cluster had fewer N-insertions in productive TCRs, according to a later genetic analysis. Presence/absence analyses assumed roughly uniform sequencing depth across donors, an assumption that may not hold. Some IMGT-functional V segments, including TRBV6-2 and TRBV6-3, could not be distinguished by the 87-base-pair reads and were therefore excluded. The authors suggested that the approach could potentially be generalized to other disease states and immunological phenotypes. CMV serostatus was the only immune exposure information available for the cohort. The classifier was reported to diagnose cytomegalovirus status with high specificity and sensitivity in both the original cohort and the validation cohort.

The cohort consisted of hundreds of healthy bone marrow donors. At the time of sampling, all cohort members were nominally healthy, though unrecorded immune exposures were likely present. Of the 610 or so cohort members, almost 300 had positive CMV serostatus and approximately 360 had negative CMV serostatus, and CMV serostatus was not recorded for the donor. A peripheral blood sample was collected from each donor, and TCR beta sequencing was performed on peripheral blood mononuclear cells. The Qiagen DNeasy Blood Extraction Kit was used to extract genomic DNA from the blood cell samples. The V and J ends are trimmed by 4 bases and 2 bases, leaving 15 bases between them. From cysteine to phenylalanine, the CDR3 is 15 amino acids long. CDR3 DNA only is kept here, 45 bases in frame from base 1. According to the germline V gene, CDR1 reads MNHEY and CDR2 reads SVGAGI. The library was made by the immunoSEQ multiplex PCR assay. The multiplex PCR relied on a mix of 60 forward primers for TCR Vbeta segments and 13 reverse primers for TCR Jbeta segments. The CDR3 region of rearranged TCR beta genes was amplified from genomic DNA with a multiplex PCR assay. The Illumina HiSeq System was used to sequence the amplified TCR beta libraries as 87-base-pair reads. Per the source publication's procedure: A later analysis counted around 72 million unique TCR beta chains across the 670 or so repertoires, and roughly 11 million of these chains were shared by at least two donors. To remove PCR and sequencing errors, raw reads were error-corrected and collapsed into unique sequences using a nearest-neighbor algorithm that merged closely related sequences. To assign V, D and J gene segments, CDR3 sequences were aligned to IMGT reference sequences. For a sequence to be retained, a match of at least six nucleotides was required to both a V gene segment and a J gene segment. A rearrangement was called productive if the CDR3 had no stop codons and remained in frame with V and J, and every other rearrangement was called non-productive. CDR3 was defined according to IMGT convention as the region running from the second conserved V-encoded cysteine to the conserved J-encoded phenylalanine. The earlier analysis of about 610 of the donors excluded sequences that lacked an unambiguous match to a single V gene segment. An earlier analysis of around 600 of the donors classified V segments as functional when productive rearrangements were above 56.7% and as segregating when the standard deviation between donors was above 5%. A statistical classification framework was built for diagnosing cytomegalovirus status from the catalog of TCR beta chain sequences. In a later analysis, V and J genes were assigned by comparing TCR nucleotide sequences against IMGT/GENE-DB human TR gene sequences. The TCRdist pipeline was used in a later analysis to assign CDR3 sequences and most-parsimonious VDJ recombination scenarios. In a later analysis, each TCR beta chain was defined by its CDR3 amino acid sequence together with its V-gene family, and reads without a unique V-gene family were excluded. In a later analysis, around 650 highly shared, low-generation-probability nucleotide sequences were removed to address suspected cross-contamination and a sequencing artifact. In a later analysis, a clonal expansion index for each public chain was calculated from normalized within-repertoire ranks of inferred template counts. In a later analysis, generation probabilities were computed using a VDJ recombination model fitted to out-of-frame rearrangements, and the results were checked against IGoR. In a later analysis, hypergeometric tests were used to score TCR-TCR, TCR-HLA and TCR-CMV co-occurrence, with a repertoire-size bias correction applied to TCR pairs. To estimate false discovery rates, a later analysis permuted the HLA or CMV assignments 20 times. In a later analysis, co-occurring TCRs were grouped with DBSCAN, and TCRdist sequence similarity was added when clustering was performed within HLA-allele-positive subsets. Co-occurrence clustering excluded repertoires with fewer than 30,000 or more than 120,000 public chains, plus five with anomalous nucleotide sharing. Held by TCRdb, this immuneACCESS table contains in-frame sequences only and omits some clones. Under half of the omission traces to an unresolved V gene where checked; the cause of the rest is unknown. That table is the source of V, J and clone size, and D and trimming were worked out from the DNA. The sample contains some 120,000 clones, 65% to 80% of them found a single time. The ten largest clones add up to 1% of the sample.

The material sequenced was PBMCs. This sequence originates from a human donor in good health. The receptor chain draws on TRBV6-5 and TRBJ2-7, with TRBD2 as a weak D call on 6 bases. The DNA sequence follows: TGTGCCAGCAGTTTATCTTTCGGGGAGGCCTACGAGCAGTACTTC. This encodes CASSLSFGEAYEQYF.